Only one count was recorded for the clone carrying this T cell receptor beta chain. The target antigen is unknown. The treatment is: roughly 18 received Ad26.COV2.S at low or high dose, single or two shots; 5 received placebo; per-sample allocation not given. Sampling took place 63 days after the first vaccine or placebo injection. The data are from a study of Ad26.COV2.S vaccination and SARS-CoV-2 variants. Study overall: COV1001, an Ad26.COV2.S trial, supplied this vaccine-arm donor. Intramuscular Ad26.COV2.S at 5x10^10 or 1x10^11 viral particles. Study observations and caveats: Substantial breadth in spike-specific CD8+ and CD4+ T cell responses was reportedly seen after vaccination. Breadth measured for non-spike TCRs was similar across vaccine and placebo recipients.

Repertoires were generated with immunoSEQ multiplex PCR, while TCRdb's copy carries only in-frame clones and drops some. The sample lists 300,000 to 400,000 clones; about 87% were seen once. The source was peripheral blood, collected in a trial of Ad26.COV2.S vaccine versus placebo. The sequence came from a person aged 18-60 years who received the Ad26.COV2.S COVID-19 vaccine or a placebo.

In DNA form, the CDR3 reads TGTGCCACCAGTGATACTCAGGGCGGAAATACGCAGTATTTT. Encoded protein: CATSDTQGGNTQYF. The chain recombines TRBV24-1 with TRBJ2-3, with D possibly TRBD1 on 5 matching bases. From germline, CDR1 is KGHDR and CDR2 SFDVKD. CDR3 length: 14 residues. V dropped 3 bases and J dropped 7 bases, with 13 bases sitting between them.